The text below deals with one TCR beta chain. The CDR3 is made up of 15 amino acids. The germline gives CDR1 SEHNR, CDR2 FQNEAQ (reference sequence). The germline V and J ends were trimmed by 5 bases and 0 bases, with 12 bases remaining between them. This sample stems from a study of control samples from healthy donors and cancer patients. TCRdb's table, derived via immunoSEQ multiplex PCR, lists solely in-frame clones and lacks some. The sample contains about 100,000 clones, over 75% of which appear only once. Sequenced: blood. The chain recombines TRBV7-9 with TRBJ2-3, with a tentative D call TRBD1 (7 bases). The sequence was obtained from a woman aged 45-60 years in good health. The CDR3 nucleotides are TGTGCCAGCAGCCCGGAGGGGGCTAGCACAGATACGCAGTATTTT. Translating gives CASSPEGASTDTQYF. Using reference TRBV7-9 and TRBJ2-3 for the parts outside the CDR3, the full variable domain is DTGVSQNPRHKITKRGQNVTFRCDPISEHNRLYWYRQTLGQGPEFLTYFQNEAQLEKSRLLSDRFSAERPKGSFSTLEIQRTEQGDSAMYLCASSPEGASTDTQYFGPGTRLTVL.